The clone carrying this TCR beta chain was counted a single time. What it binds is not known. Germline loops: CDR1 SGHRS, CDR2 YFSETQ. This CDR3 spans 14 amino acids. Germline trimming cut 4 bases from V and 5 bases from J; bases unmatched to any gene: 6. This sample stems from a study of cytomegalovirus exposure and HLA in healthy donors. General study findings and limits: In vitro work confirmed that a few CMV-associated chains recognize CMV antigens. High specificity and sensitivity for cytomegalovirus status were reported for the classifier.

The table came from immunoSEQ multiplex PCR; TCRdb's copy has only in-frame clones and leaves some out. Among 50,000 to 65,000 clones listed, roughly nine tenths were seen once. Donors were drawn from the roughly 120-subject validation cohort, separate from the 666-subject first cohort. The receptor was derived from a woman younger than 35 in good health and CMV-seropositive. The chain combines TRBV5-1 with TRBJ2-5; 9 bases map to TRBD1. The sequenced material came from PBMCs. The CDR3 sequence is CASSVTGGGETQYF. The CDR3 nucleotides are TGCGCCAGCAGCGTGACAGGGGGTGGGGAGACCCAGTACTTC.